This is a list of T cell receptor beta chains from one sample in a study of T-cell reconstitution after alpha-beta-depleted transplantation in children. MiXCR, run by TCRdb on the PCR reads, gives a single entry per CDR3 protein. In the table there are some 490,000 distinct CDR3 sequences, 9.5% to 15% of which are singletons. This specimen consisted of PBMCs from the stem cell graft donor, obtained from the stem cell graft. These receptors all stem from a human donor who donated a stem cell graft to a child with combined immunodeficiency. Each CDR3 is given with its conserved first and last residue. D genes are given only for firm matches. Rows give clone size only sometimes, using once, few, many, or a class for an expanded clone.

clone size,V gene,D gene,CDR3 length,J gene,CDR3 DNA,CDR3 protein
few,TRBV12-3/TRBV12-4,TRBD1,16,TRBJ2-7,TGTGCCAGCAGTGACCCGGGACAGGGGCGAACCTACGAGCAGTACTTC,CASSDPGQGRTYEQYF
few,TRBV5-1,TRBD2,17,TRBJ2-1,TGCGCCAGCAGCTTGTTTTGGACTAGCGGATTTTACAATGAGCAGTTCTTC,CASSLFWTSGFYNEQFF
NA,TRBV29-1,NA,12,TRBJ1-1,TGCAGCGTAACGAGGGGGGGTACTGAAGCTTTCTTT,CSVTRGGTEAFF
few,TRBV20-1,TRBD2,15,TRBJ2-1,TGCAGTGCTAGTCCAATGGGACTAGAACAGTTGCTTCCTCTCTTC,CSASPMGLEQLLPLF
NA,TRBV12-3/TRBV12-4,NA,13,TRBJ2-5,TGTGCCAGCAGTCAGAGGATGGGGGGGACCCAGTACTTC,CASSQRMGGTQYF
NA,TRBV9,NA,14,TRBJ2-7,TGTGCCAGCAACCCCAGGGGTGGGGGGTACGAGCAGTACTTC,CASNPRGGGYEQYF
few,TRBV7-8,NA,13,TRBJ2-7,TGTGCCAGCAGCTGGGACCTCTCCTACGAGCAGTACTTC,CASSWDLSYEQYF
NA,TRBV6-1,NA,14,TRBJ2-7,TGTGCCAGCAGTCTCCGGGACACCCGTTACGAGCAGTACTTC,CASSLRDTRYEQYF
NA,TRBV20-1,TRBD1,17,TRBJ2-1,TGCAGTGCTAGAGCTCTCTTTATGACAGGGATGGTCAATGAGCAGTTCTTC,CSARALFMTGMVNEQFF
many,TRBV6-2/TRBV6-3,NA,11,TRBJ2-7,TGTGCCAGCAGCAGATACTACGAGCAGTACTTC,CASSRYYEQYF
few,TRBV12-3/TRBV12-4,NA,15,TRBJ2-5,TGTGCCAGCAGTTTAAGTGTGGTTCTCCAAGAGACCCAGTACTTC,CASSLSVVLQETQYF
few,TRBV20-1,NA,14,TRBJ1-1,TGCAGTGCTAGAGTCCCTAGCTCGAACACTGAAGCTTTCTTT,CSARVPSSNTEAFF
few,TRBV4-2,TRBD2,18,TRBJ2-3,TGTGCCAGCAGCCAAGATGTCCAGCGGGGGGGCTGGGGAGATACGCAGTATTTT,CASSQDVQRGGWGDTQYF
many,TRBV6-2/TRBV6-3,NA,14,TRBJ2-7,TGTGCCAGCAGTTACTCCGGCCCTACCTACGAGCAGTACTTC,CASSYSGPTYEQYF
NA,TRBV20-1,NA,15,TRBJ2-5,TGCAGTGCGCAAAGGGGTGGGGTGGACCAAGAGACCCAGTACTTC,CSAQRGGVDQETQYF
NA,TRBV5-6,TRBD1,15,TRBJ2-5,TGTGCCAGCAGCCGCGGGACAGGGGGCAGAGAGACCCAGTACTTC,CASSRGTGGRETQYF
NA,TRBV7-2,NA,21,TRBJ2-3,TGTGCCAGCAGCCCGTATATCCCACCTTTAGCGAGCGGCCTTAGCACAGATACGCAGTATTTT,CASSPYIPPLASGLSTDTQYF
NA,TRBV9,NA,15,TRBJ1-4,TGTGCCAGCAGCGAGGGGGGAATTTATGGCGAAAAACTGTTTTTT,CASSEGGIYGEKLFF
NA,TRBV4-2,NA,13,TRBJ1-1,TGTGCCAGCAGCCAAGAGGGAGTCACTGAAGCTTTCTTT,CASSQEGVTEAFF
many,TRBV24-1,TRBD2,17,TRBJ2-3,TGTGCCACCAGTGATTGGAAACGGGGGGGCTTGGCAGATACGCAGTATTTT,CATSDWKRGGLADTQYF
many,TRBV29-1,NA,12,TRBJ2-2,TGCAGCGTTGAAGGCGGGACCGGGGAGCTGTTTTTT,CSVEGGTGELFF
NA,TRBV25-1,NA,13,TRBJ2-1,TGTGCCAGCAGCCGACAGGTCTACAATGAGCAGTTCTTC,CASSRQVYNEQFF
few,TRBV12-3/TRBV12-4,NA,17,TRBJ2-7,TGTGCCAGCAGTCTATCCTTCGACAGGCGGAGGTCCTACGAGCAGTACTTC,CASSLSFDRRRSYEQYF
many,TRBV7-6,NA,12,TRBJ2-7,TGTGCCAGCAGCGTCGGGTCGGGGGAGCAGTACTTC,CASSVGSGEQYF
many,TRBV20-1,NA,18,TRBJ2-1,TGCAGTGCTAGAGATGTTTCCCCACCGGACTCCCTGTACAATGAGCAGTTCTTC,CSARDVSPPDSLYNEQFF
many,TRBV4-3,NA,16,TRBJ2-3,TGCGCCAGCAGCCAAGATACAGGGAGTAGCACAGATACGCAGTATTTT,CASSQDTGSSTDTQYF
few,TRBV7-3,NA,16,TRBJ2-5,TGTGCCAGCAGCTTATATGGCCCCGGGGACCAAGAGACCCAGTACTTC,CASSLYGPGDQETQYF
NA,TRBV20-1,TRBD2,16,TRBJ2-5,TGCAGTGCTAGTAATTTTTCCGCTAGCGGGTTGGAGACCCAGTACTTC,CSASNFSASGLETQYF
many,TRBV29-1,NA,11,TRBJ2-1,TGCAGCGTTGGGCAGGGGTATGAGCAGTTCTTC,CSVGQGYEQFF
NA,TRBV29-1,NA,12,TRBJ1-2,TGCAGCGTTCCAGAGGCGAGCTATGGCTACACCTTC,CSVPEASYGYTF
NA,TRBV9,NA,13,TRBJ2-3,TGTGCCAGCAGCGCCCGTTTCACGGATACGCAGTATTTT,CASSARFTDTQYF
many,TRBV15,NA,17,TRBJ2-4,TGTGCCACCAGCAGAGGAGACGTAAATATTGCCAAAAACATTCAGTACTTC,CATSRGDVNIAKNIQYF
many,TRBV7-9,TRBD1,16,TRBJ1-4,TGTGCCAGCAGGCCGGACGGGACAGAGTTTAATGAAAAACTGTTTTTT,CASRPDGTEFNEKLFF
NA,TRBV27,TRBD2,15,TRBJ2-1,TGTGCCAGCAGTCTCCGAGCGGGGGGGTATGAGGAGCAGTTCTTC,CASSLRAGGYEEQFF
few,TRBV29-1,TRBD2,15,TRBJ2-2,TGCAGCGTTGAAGAGCCCCTAGCGGGAGCCGGGGAGCTGTTTTTT,CSVEEPLAGAGELFF
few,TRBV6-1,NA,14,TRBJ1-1,TGTGCCAGCAGTGAAGCTCGTCGGAGGGCTGAAGCTTTCTTT,CASSEARRRAEAFF
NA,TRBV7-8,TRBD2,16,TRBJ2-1,TGTGCCAGCAGCTTAATCCTTTCTAGCGGCTACAATGAGCAGTTCTTC,CASSLILSSGYNEQFF
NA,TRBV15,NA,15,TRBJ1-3,TGTGCCACCAGCCAGACAACTCGGGTTGGGGGATTATTATATTTT,CATSQTTRVGGLLYF
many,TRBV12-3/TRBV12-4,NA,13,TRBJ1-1,TGTGCCAGCAGTTGGGACGGAAGCACTGAAGCTTTCTTT,CASSWDGSTEAFF
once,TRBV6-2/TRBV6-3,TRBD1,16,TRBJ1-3,TGTGCCAGCAGACTACAGGGGCTGGGCGCTGGAAACACCATATATTTT,CASRLQGLGAGNTIYF
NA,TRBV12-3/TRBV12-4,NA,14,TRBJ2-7,TGTGCCAGCAGTTTCGCGATGCTCTCCTACGAGCAGTACTTC,CASSFAMLSYEQYF
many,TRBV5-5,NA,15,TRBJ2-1,TGTGCCAGCAGCCCCGGAAGGGGCTCCTACAATGAGCAGTTCTTC,CASSPGRGSYNEQFF
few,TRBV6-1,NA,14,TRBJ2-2,TGTGCCAGCAGTGTCAGGCTGGGAACGGGGGAGCTGTTTTTT,CASSVRLGTGELFF